Listed here are 11 T cell receptor beta chains from one sample, sequenced in a study of cytomegalovirus exposure and HLA in healthy donors (dated by TCRdb to about 2017). The method was the immunoSEQ multiplex PCR assay. The multiplex PCR relied on a mix of 60 forward primers for TCR Vbeta segments and 13 reverse primers for TCR Jbeta segments. TCRdb carries this immuneACCESS record with in-frame sequences only. Its versions omit some clonotypes, under half of them owing to an unresolved V gene in the studies checked, with the rest unexplained. Recorded for this sample are about 140,000 clones; roughly 76% of them occurred a single time. 3.5% to 5% of the sample is in the top ten clones. Sequenced input: PBMCs. The receptors shown here come from a man between 18 and 29 years old in good health and CMV-seronegative.

This chain's CDR3 is CASSVGRGTPYEQYF. CDR3 sequence (DNA): TGTGCCAGCAGCGTGGGGCGGGGGACACCTTACGAGCAGTACTTC. This chain uses TRBV9 with TRBJ2-5; tentative D call: TRBD2 (7 bases). The J call may be mistaken, given a closer DNA end match to TRBJ2-7. The CDR3 contains 15 residues. The V gene's germline CDR1 is SGDLS and CDR2 YYNGEE.

The J gene is TRBJ2-5, the V gene TRBV6-5; TRBD2 matches at 10 bases. This CDR3 has 14 amino acids. The V gene end was trimmed by 2 bases and the J gene end by 4 bases; junction bases not matched to a gene: 1. Germline V gives CDR1 MNHEY, CDR2 SVGAGI. The CDR3 DNA follows: TGTGCCAGCAGTTACCGGACTAGCGGAGAGACCCAGTACTTC. Encoded protein: CASSYRTSGETQYF.

The rearrangement joins TRBV27 to TRBJ2-7; 8 nucleotides match TRBD2. This CDR3 is 15 amino acids long. The J segment lost 0 bases and the V segment lost 6 bases, leaving 7 bases of the junction unmatched. From germline, CDR1 is MNHEY and CDR2 SMNVEV (reference sequence). CDR3 bases: TGTGCCAGCAGGGGGGGGACTAGACCCTCCTACGAGCAGTACTTC. It yields the protein CASRGGTRPSYEQYF.

This chain uses TRBV7-9 with TRBJ1-2; D possibly corresponds to TRBD1 (6 bases). The V gene lost 3 bases and the J gene lost 6 bases, with 17 bases spanning the gap. Germline lookup yields CDR1 SEHNR and CDR2 FQNEAQ (reference sequence). This CDR3 is 15 amino acids long. CDR3 nucleotide sequence: TGTGCCAGCAGCTTTCAAGAGACGGGGGGCAATGGCTACACCTTC. Translation: CASSFQETGGNGYTF.

This clone was seen more than once but under ten times. The rearrangement links TRBV5-6 to TRBJ2-1; 9 bases align to TRBD1. Germline V gene sequence: CDR1 SGHDT, CDR2 YYEEEE. Trimming took 4 bases from V and 8 from J; bases not matched to a gene: 4. This CDR3 spans 13 amino acids. The CDR3 region is CASSGTGMDEQFF. CDR3 bases: TGTGCCAGCAGCGGGACAGGGATGGATGAGCAGTTCTTC.

A few counts support this clone. The gene calls are TRBV30 and TRBJ2-7, with TRBD1 identical over 7 bases. CDR1 GTSNPN and CDR2 SVGIG come from the germline V gene (reference sequence). The CDR3 consists of 14 residues. V lost 0 bases and J lost 7; bases outside the gene matches: 9. CDR3: CAWSVYRGQREQYF. The DNA for the CDR3 is TGTGCCTGGAGTGTTTATAGGGGGCAGCGGGAGCAGTACTTC.

The table lists this clone with a count of one. The V and J genes are TRBV5-8 and TRBJ1-2; TRBD1 matches 9 bases. The germline gives CDR1 SGHTS, CDR2 YDEGEE. This CDR3 comprises 16 residues. The J segment lost 7 bases and the V segment lost 0 bases, leaving 10 bases of the junction unmatched. The CDR3, as DNA: TGTGCCAGCAGCTTGGCCCCGGGACAGGGACTCGGTGGCTACACCTTC. It translates to CASSLAPGQGLGGYTF.

The chain recombines TRBV5-1 with TRBJ2-7, with a weak D call TRBD2 (7 bases). There are 16 residues in the CDR3. Germline CDR1 SGHRS, CDR2 YFSETQ. V was pared by 4 bases and J by 0 bases, with 17 bases between. CDR3 in DNA: TGCGCCAGCAGCCCTAAGCGGGACAAAAGCTCCTACGAGCAGTACTTC. Translation: CASSPKRDKSSYEQYF.

This clone was seen more than once but under ten times. The rearrangement joins TRBV7-3 to TRBJ2-1; 7 nucleotides align to TRBD2. Germline V lookup: CDR1 SGHTA, CDR2 FQGTGA. V was pared by 2 bases and J by 3 bases, with 4 bases of the junction left unmatched. The CDR3 runs to 15 residues. The CDR3: CASSLLAGDYNEQFF. CDR3 DNA: TGTGCCAGCAGCTTATTAGCGGGTGACTACAATGAGCAGTTCTTC.

V is TRBV11-2 and J is TRBJ2-5; 7 bases agree with TRBD2. With V trimmed by 4 bases and J by 2 bases, 4 bases remained unmatched. The CDR3 is 14 amino acids. The germline V gene encodes CDR1 SGHAT and CDR2 FQNNGV. The CDR3 protein is CASSSMGGQETQYF. CDR3 nucleotide sequence: TGTGCCAGCAGCTCCATGGGGGGGCAAGAGACCCAGTACTTC.

The chain uses TRBV29-1 and TRBJ1-1; D perhaps matches TRBD1 (5 bases). Germline CDR1 SQVTM, CDR2 ANQGSEA. V shed 7 bases and J shed 1 base, with 13 bases lying between them. The CDR3 is 13 amino acids. CDR3 DNA: TGCAGCGCCCTCGGCGGGACGAACACTGAAGCTTTCTTT. This sequence encodes CSALGGTNTEAFF.